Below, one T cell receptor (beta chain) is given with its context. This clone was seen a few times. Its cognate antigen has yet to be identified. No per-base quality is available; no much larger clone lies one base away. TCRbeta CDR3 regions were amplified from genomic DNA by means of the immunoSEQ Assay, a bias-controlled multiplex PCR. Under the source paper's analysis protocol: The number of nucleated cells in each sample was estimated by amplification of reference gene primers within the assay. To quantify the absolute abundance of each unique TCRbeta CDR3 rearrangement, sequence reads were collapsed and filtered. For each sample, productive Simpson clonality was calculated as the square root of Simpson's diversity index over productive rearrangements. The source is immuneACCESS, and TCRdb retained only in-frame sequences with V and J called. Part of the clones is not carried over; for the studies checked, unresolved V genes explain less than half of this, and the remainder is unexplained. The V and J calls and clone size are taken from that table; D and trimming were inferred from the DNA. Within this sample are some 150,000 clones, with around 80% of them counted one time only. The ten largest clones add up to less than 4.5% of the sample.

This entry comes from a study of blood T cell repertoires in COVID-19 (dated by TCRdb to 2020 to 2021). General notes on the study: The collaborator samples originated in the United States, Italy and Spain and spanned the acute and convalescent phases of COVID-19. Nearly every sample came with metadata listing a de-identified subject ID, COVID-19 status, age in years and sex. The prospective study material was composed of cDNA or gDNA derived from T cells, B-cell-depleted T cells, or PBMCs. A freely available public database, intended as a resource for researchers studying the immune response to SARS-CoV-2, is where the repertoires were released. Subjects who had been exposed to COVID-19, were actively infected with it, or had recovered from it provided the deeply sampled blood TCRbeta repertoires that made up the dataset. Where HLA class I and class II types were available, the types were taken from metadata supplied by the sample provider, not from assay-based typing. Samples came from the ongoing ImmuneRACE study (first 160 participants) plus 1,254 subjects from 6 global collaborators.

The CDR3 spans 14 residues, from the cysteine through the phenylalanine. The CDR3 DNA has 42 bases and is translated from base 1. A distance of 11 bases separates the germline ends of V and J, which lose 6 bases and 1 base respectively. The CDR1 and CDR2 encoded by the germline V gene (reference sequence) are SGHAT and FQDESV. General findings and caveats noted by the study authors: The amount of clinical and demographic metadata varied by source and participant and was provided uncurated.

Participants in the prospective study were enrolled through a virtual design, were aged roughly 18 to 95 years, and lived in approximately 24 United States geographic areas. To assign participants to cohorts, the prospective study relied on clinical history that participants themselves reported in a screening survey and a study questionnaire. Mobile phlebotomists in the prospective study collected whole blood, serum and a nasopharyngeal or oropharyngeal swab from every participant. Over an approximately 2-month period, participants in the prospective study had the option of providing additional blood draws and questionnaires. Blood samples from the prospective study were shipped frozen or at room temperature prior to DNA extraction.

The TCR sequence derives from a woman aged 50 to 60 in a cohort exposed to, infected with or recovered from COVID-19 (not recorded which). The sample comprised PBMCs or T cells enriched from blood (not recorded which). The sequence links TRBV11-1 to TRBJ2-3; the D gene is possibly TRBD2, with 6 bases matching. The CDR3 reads CASRSPGGTDTQYF. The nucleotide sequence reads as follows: TGTGCCAGCAGAAGTCCGGGGGGCACAGATACGCAGTATTTT.